The 3 T cell receptor beta chains below were found in one sample sequenced in a study of persistence of HIV-infected CD4 T cells. The antigens for these receptors are not known. The stimulus was lysate of CMV-infected fibroblasts, 8.5 to 10 ug/mL. Memory cells lacking CD40L and CD69 with high CD45RO were sorted. The immunoSEQ assay was version 4, run in survey mode. Profiled with immunoSEQ multiplex PCR; TCRdb holds only in-frame clones, not every one. The sample consists of over 25,000 clones, roughly 82% of them appearing once. The material was CD4+ T cells sorted from PBMCs after approximately 20-hour stimulation, obtained from a patient who received antiretroviral therapy. The receptors shown here come from an adult man with HIV who was CMV-seropositive.

This rearrangement joins TRBV9 to TRBJ1-1; TRBD1 matches 12 bases. V lost 4 bases and J lost 3; bases outside the gene matches: 7. Germline CDR1 and CDR2: SGDLS and YYNGEE. The length of the CDR3 is 16 residues. CDR3 nucleotides: TGTGCCAGCAGCCCGGGACAGGGGGCTAGCGACACTGAAGCTTTCTTT. Its translation: CASSPGQGASDTEAFF.

J is TRBJ2-1 and V is TRBV28, with 16 positions matching TRBD2. The CDR3 runs 20 residues. V trimming: 1 base; J trimming: 0 bases; junction bases outside the gene matches: 6. CDR1 and CDR2 from the germline V gene are MDHEN and SYDVKM. The CDR3 region has the DNA TGTGCCAGCAGTTTATCTTCGGGACTAGCGGGGGGGAGCTCCTACAATGAGCAGTTCTTC. Translated: CASSLSSGLAGGSSYNEQFF.

CDR3 region: CASSLGATGYNEQFF. CDR3 in DNA: TGTGCCAGCAGCTTAGGGGCTACAGGGTACAATGAGCAGTTCTTC. The chain recombines TRBV7-2 with TRBJ2-1; possible D gene TRBD1, 6 bases. The germline V gene has CDR1 SGHTA and CDR2 FQGNSA. This CDR3 has 15 residues. The V end was cut by 1 base, the J end by 4 bases, with 11 bases between.